This T cell receptor beta chain was documented in a study of human T cells and chemical hapten exposure. Study at large: Read at 6 days, the patch tests placed 0.01% DPC on the upper back. Overall study findings and caveats: Expanded TCRs formed significantly more large CDR3 similarity clusters than controls.

In the case of this clonotype: Its antigen remains unidentified.

Germline V lookup: CDR1 MGHRA, CDR2 YSYEKL. V was cut by 4 bases and J by 6 bases, with 29 bases left in between. CDR3 length equals 19 residues. Time point: patch test 2, 6 weeks after DPC sensitization. Treatment defined: therapeutic diphenylcyclopropenone sensitization with weekly scalp DPC. MiXCR was run by TCRdb on the RACE reads, yielding one entry per CDR3 protein. The sample consists of about 26,000 distinct CDR3 sequences, roughly a tenth of them appearing once. The sequence was obtained from a man aged 30-40 years with alopecia areata. Some clones in this sample may be carry-over from other donors' samples. This chain uses TRBV4-1 with TRBJ2-3; D may match TRBD1 or TRBD2 (5 bases each). Sequenced here: whole blood, sampled in connection with sensitization to the hapten diphenylcyclopropenone (DPC). The CDR3 DNA is TGCGCCAGCAGCCCAAGTGTCCCCTTTGGGGCGAGGGCACACGATACGCAGTATTTT. Its protein product is CASSPSVPFGARAHDTQYF.